This T cell receptor (beta chain) stems from a study of OX40 agonist ivuxolimab in advanced cancers. The wider study: The drug used for patients, ivuxolimab, was an agonistic anti-OX40 (CD134) antibody. Ivuxolimab was administered intravenously to patients at 0.01 to 10 mg/kg every 2 weeks.

Germline values: CDR1 MNHEY, CDR2 SMNVEV (reference sequence). There are 13 residues in the CDR3. V shed 6 bases and J 9 bases; nucleotides not matched to a gene: 7. Blood sampling was done at baseline, cycle 4 day 1, and cycle 7 day 1. TCRdb's table, derived via immunoSEQ multiplex PCR, lists solely in-frame clones and lacks some. The sample contains fewer than 80,000 clones, 89% of which appear only once. To note about this clone: As yet, its antigen is unknown.

Findings of the study overall: Antigen specificity was not determined for the expanded peripheral T cells.

The chain joins TRBV27 to TRBJ2-4; TRBD1 aligns across 8 bases. Sequences were derived from CD4+ or CD8+ T cells sorted from blood, sampled in a trial of the OX40 agonist ivuxolimab. This sequence was found in an adult with an advanced solid tumor such as melanoma, head and neck, liver or kidney cancer. The CDR3 is CASSLTGAGIQYF. DNA of the CDR3: TGTGCCAGCAGCCTGACAGGGGCGGGCATTCAGTACTTC.